This T cell receptor (beta chain) was identified in a study of long-term antiretroviral therapy in people with HIV. V was pared by 4 bases and J by 5 bases, with 9 bases of the junction left unmatched. Germline-derived CDR1 and CDR2 are SGHRS and YFSETQ. The CDR3 runs to 14 residues. Note on this clone: The antigen remains undetermined.

Overall study findings and caveats: Whereas controls had wider CDR3 length ranges, HIV repertoires had narrower ones. The study collected no data on ART adherence, viral resistance or therapy changes. Relative to transplant donor controls, diversity remained lower despite increasing after ART.

Assay version v3.0 of immunoSEQ was used, and it was run at survey level. The data were produced by immunoSEQ multiplex PCR, yet TCRdb's version contains in-frame clones alone and is incomplete. Of roughly 20,000 clones in the sample, 82% were seen once. The material was unsorted PBMCs, obtained at the start of antiretroviral therapy. The TCR originated in a man aged 45-60 years with HIV. V and J are TRBV5-1 and TRBJ2-7, with 7 bases lining up with TRBD1. The CDR3 sequence: CASSPGDRANEQYF. The CDR3 DNA reads as TGCGCCAGCAGCCCGGGTGACAGGGCCAACGAGCAGTACTTC. Looking up the rest from reference TRBV5-1 and TRBJ2-7 gives the full variable domain: KAGVTQTPRYLIKTRGQQVTLSCSPISGHRSVSWYQQTPGQGLQFLFEYFSETQRNKGNFPGRFSGRQFSNSRSEMNVSTLELGDSALYLCASSPGDRANEQYFGPGTRLTVT.